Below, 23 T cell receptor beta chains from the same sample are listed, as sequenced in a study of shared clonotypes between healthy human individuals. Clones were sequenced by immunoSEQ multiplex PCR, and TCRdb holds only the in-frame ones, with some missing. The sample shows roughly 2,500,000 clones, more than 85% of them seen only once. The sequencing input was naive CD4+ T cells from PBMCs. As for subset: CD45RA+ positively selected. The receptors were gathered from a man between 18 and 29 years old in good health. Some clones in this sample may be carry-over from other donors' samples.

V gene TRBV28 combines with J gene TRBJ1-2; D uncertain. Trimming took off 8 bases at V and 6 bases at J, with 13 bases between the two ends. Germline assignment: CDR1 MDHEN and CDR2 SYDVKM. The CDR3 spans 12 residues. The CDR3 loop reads CASGFSYNGYTF. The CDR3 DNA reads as TGTGCCAGCGGGTTTAGTTATAATGGCTACACCTTC.

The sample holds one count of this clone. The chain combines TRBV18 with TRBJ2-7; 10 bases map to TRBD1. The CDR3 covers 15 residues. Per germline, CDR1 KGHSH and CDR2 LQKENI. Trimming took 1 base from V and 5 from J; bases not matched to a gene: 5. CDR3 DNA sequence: TGTGCCAGCTCACCACAGGGACAGGGGCTCCACGAGCAGTACTTC. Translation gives CASSPQGQGLHEQYF.

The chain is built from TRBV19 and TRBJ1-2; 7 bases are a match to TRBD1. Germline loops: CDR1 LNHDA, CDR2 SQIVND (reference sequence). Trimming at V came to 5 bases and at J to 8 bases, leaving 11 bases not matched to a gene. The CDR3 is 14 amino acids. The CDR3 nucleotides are TGTGCCAGTAGTCTGCGACAGGGATCTTTGGGCTACACCTTC. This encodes CASSLRQGSLGYTF. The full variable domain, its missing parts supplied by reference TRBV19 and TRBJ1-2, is DGGITQSPKYLFRKEGQNVTLSCEQNLNHDAMYWYRQDPGQGLRLIYYSQIVNDFQKGDIAEGYSVSREKKESFPLTVTSAQKNPTAFYLCASSLRQGSLGYTFGSGTRLTVV.

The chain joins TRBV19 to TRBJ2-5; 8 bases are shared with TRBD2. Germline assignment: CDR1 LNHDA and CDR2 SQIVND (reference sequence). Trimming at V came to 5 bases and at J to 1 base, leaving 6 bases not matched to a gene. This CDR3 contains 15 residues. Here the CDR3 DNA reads TGTGCCAGTAGTGTCCCCCGGGGGGGCCAAGAGACCCAGTACTTC. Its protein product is CASSVPRGGQETQYF. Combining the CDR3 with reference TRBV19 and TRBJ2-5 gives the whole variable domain DGGITQSPKYLFRKEGQNVTLSCEQNLNHDAMYWYRQDPGQGLRLIYYSQIVNDFQKGDIAEGYSVSREKKESFPLTVTSAQKNPTAFYLCASSVPRGGQETQYFGPGTRLLVL.

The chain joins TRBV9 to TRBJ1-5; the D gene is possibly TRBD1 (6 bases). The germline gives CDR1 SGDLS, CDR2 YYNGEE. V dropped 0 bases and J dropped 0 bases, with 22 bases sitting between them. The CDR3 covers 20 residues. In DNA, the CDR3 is TGTGCCAGCAGCGTAGCTTCTCGGACAGCCTCAGAGGGTAGCAATCAGCCCCAGCATTTT. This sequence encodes CASSVASRTASEGSNQPQHF.

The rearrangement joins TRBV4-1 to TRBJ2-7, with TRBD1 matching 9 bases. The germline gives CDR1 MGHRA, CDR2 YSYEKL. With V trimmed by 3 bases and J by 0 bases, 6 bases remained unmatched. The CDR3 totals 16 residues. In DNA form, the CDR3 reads TGCGCCAGCAGCCAGGCCGTGACAGGGGGCTCCTACGAGCAGTACTTC. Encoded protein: CASSQAVTGGSYEQYF.

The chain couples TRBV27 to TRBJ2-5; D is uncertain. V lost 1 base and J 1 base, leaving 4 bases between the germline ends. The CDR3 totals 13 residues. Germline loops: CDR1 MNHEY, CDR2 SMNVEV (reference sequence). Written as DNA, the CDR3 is TGTGCCAGCAGTTTATACCTCCAAGAGACCCAGTACTTC. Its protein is CASSLYLQETQYF.

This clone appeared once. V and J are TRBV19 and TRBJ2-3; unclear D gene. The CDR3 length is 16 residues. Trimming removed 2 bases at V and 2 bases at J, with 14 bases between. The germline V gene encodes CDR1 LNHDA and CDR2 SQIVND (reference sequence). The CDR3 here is CASSISKKGPTDTQYF. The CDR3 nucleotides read TGTGCCAGTAGTATAAGTAAAAAGGGTCCCACAGATACGCAGTATTTT.

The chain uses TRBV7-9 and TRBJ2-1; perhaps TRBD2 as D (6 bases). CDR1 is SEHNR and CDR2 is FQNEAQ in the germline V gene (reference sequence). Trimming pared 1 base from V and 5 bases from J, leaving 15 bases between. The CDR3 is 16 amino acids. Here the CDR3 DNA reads TGTGCCAGCAGCTTAGATTTCTGGCGGGGAGACAATGAGCAGTTCTTC. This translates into CASSLDFWRGDNEQFF.

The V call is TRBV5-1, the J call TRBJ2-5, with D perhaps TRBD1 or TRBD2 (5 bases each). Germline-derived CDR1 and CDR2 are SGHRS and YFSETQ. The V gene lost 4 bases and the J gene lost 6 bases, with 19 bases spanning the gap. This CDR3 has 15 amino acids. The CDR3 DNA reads TGCGCCAGCAGCCCGGGTCCCGGAGAGGGGCAGACCCAGTACTTC. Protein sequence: CASSPGPGEGQTQYF. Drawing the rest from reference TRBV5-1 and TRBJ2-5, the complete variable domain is KAGVTQTPRYLIKTRGQQVTLSCSPISGHRSVSWYQQTPGQGLQFLFEYFSETQRNKGNFPGRFSGRQFSNSRSEMNVSTLELGDSALYLCASSPGPGEGQTQYFGPGTRLLVL.

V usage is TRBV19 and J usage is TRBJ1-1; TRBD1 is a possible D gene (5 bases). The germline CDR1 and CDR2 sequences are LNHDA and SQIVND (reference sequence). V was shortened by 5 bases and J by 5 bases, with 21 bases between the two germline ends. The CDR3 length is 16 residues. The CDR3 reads CASSYRDLPKRTEAFF. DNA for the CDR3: TGTGCCAGTAGTTACCGGGACTTGCCCAAGAGGACTGAAGCTTTCTTT.

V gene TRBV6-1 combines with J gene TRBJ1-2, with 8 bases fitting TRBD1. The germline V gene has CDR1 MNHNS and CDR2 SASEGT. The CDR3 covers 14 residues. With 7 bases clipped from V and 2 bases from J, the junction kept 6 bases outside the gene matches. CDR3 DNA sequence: TGTGCCAGCACTCCGGGACAGGTAAACTATGGCTACACCTTC. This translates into CASTPGQVNYGYTF.

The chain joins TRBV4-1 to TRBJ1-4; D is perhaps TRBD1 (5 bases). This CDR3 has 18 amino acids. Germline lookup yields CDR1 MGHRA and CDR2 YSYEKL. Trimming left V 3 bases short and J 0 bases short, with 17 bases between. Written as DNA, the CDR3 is TGCGCCAGCAGCCAGCTAAGGGGTGCGGACGCAACTAATGAAAAACTGTTTTTT. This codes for CASSQLRGADATNEKLFF.

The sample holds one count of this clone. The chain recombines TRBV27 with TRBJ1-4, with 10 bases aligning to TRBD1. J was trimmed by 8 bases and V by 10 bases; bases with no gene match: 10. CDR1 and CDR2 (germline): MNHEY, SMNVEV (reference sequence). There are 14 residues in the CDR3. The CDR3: CATRDRGAREKLFF. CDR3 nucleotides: TGTGCCACCCGGGACAGGGGCGCCCGGGAAAAACTGTTTTTT.

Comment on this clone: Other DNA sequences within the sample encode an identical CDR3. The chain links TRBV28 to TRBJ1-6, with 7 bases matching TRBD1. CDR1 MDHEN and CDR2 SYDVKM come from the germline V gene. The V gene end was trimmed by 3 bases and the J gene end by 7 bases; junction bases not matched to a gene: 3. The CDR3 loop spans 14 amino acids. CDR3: CASSLLQGNSPLHF. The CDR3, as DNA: TGTGCCAGCAGTTTGTTACAGGGGAATTCACCCCTCCACTTT.

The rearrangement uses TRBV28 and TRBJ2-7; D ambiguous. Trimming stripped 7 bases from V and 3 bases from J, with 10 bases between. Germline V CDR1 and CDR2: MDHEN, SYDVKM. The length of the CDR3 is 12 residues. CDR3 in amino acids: CASINSRYEQYF. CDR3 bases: TGTGCCAGCATAAACAGCCGCTACGAGCAGTACTTC.

The CDR3 protein is CASSSTQQYF. The CDR3 DNA reads as TGTGCCAGCAGCTCCACCCAGCAGTACTTC. The chain carries TRBV11-2 and TRBJ2-7; D remains unclear. CDR1 and CDR2 (germline): SGHAT, FQNNGV. The CDR3 totals 10 residues. V dropped 4 bases and J dropped 8 bases, with 6 bases sitting between them.

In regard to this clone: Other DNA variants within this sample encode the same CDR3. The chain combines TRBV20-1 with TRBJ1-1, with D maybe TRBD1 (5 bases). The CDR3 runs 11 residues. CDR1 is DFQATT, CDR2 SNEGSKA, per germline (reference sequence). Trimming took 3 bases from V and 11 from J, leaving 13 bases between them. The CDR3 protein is CSARGQVEAFF. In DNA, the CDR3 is TGCAGTGCTAGGGGGCAGGTTGAGGCTTTCTTT.

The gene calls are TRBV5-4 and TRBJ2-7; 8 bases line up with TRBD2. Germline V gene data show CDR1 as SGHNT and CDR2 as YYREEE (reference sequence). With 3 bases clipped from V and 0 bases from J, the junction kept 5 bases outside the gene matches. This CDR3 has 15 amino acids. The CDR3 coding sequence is TGTGCCAGCAGCTCCGCTAGCGGGCACTCCTACGAGCAGTACTTC. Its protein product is CASSSASGHSYEQYF.

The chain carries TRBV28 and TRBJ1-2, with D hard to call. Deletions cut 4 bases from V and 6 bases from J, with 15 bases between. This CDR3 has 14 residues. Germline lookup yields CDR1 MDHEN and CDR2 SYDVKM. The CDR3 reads CASSSAPGAHGYTF. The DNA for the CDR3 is TGTGCCAGCAGTTCCGCCCCCGGCGCCCATGGCTACACCTTC.

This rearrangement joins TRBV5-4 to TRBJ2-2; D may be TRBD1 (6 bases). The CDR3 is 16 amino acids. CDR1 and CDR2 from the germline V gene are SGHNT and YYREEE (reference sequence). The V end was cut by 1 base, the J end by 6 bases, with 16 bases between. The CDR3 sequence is CASSLSAGARPGELFF. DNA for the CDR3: TGTGCCAGCAGCTTGTCGGCAGGGGCAAGGCCCGGGGAGCTGTTTTTT.

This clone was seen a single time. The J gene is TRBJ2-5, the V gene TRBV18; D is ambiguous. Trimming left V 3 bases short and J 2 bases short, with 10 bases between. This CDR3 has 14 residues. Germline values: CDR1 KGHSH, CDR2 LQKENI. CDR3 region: CASSPIPIQETQYF. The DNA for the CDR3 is TGTGCCAGCTCACCTATACCGATTCAAGAGACCCAGTACTTC.

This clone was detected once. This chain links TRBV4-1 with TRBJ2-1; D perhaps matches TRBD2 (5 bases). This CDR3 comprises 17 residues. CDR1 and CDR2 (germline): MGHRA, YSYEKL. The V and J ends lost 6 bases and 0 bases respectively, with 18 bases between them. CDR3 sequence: CASRQTSDPSSYNEQFF. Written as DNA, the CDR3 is TGCGCCAGCAGGCAAACTAGTGACCCCAGCTCCTACAATGAGCAGTTCTTC.